This entry lists 6 T cell receptor beta chains sequenced from one sample in a study of cytomegalovirus exposure and HLA in healthy donors. A multiplex PCR was run with 60 Vbeta primers and 13 Jbeta primers. The table came from immunoSEQ multiplex PCR; TCRdb's copy has only in-frame clones and leaves some out. The data show about 200,000 clones, 70% to 80% seen once. The specimen was PBMCs. All receptors derive from a male donor in good health and CMV-seropositive.

DNA for the CDR3: TGTGCCAGCAGTTTGACCGGGACTAGCGGATCCAATGAGCAGTTCTTC. Translation gives CASSLTGTSGSNEQFF. The V and J genes are TRBV6-5 and TRBJ2-1; 11 bases align to TRBD2. In germline, CDR1 is MNHEY, CDR2 SVGAGI. V lost 4 bases to trimming and J lost 6 bases; unmatched junction nucleotides: 8. The CDR3 has 16 residues.

Only one count was recorded for this clone. The sample contains more than one DNA sequence encoding this CDR3. The chain recombines TRBV27 with TRBJ1-1; 11 bases are a match to TRBD1. Trimming took 5 bases from V and 5 from J; bases not matched to a gene: 7. Germline loops: CDR1 MNHEY, CDR2 SMNVEV (reference sequence). CDR3 length: 15 amino acids. The CDR3 reads CASSPGQGARTEAFF. For the CDR3, the DNA is TGTGCCAGCAGTCCTGGACAGGGGGCGAGAACTGAAGCTTTCTTT.

This clone came up once. The chain combines TRBV11-2 with TRBJ2-5, with 8 bases matching TRBD2. The length of the CDR3 is 15 residues. V trimming: 2 bases; J trimming: 5 bases; junction bases outside the gene matches: 7. The germline V gene has CDR1 SGHAT and CDR2 FQNNGV. Here the CDR3 reads CASSLRRGERETQYF. DNA of the CDR3: TGTGCCAGCAGCTTACGGCGGGGGGAGAGGGAGACCCAGTACTTC.

The chain employs TRBV30 and TRBJ1-5; 10 bases fit TRBD1. The germline V gene has CDR1 GTSNPN and CDR2 SVGIG (reference sequence). V shed 3 bases, J shed 2 bases, and the junction held 7 bases outside the gene matches. This CDR3 contains 16 residues. CDR3 sequence: CAWRLPGTGGNQPQHF. Here the CDR3 DNA reads TGTGCCTGGAGGCTCCCCGGGACAGGGGGCAATCAGCCCCAGCATTTT.

The chain links TRBV9 to TRBJ2-1; possibly TRBD1 for D (6 bases). This CDR3 region has 15 residues. V lost 3 bases to trimming and J lost 3 bases, with 13 bases between them. Germline CDR1 SGDLS, CDR2 YYNGEE. CDR3 sequence reads: CASSARDTGYNEQFF. As DNA, the CDR3 is TGTGCCAGCAGCGCCCGGGACACGGGCTACAATGAGCAGTTCTTC. Supplemented by reference TRBV9 and TRBJ2-1, the full variable domain reads DSGVTQTPKHLITATGQRVTLRCSPRSGDLSVYWYQQSLDQGLQFLIQYYNGEERAKGNILERFSAQQFPDLHSELNLSSLELGDSALYFCASSARDTGYNEQFFGPGTRLTVL.

This clone was picked up a small number of times. V gene TRBV6-6 combines with J gene TRBJ2-5; D may be TRBD2 (6 bases). The germline gives CDR1 MNHNY, CDR2 SVGAGI (reference sequence). This CDR3 region has 16 residues. Deletions cut 2 bases from V and 2 bases from J, with 15 bases between. This chain's CDR3 is CASSYLAGISQETQYF. The CDR3 DNA reads as TGTGCCAGCAGTTACCTCGCGGGAATTTCTCAAGAGACCCAGTACTTC.